These 15 T cell receptor beta chains share one sample of origin, sequenced in a study of tumor and adjacent non-tumor tissue in lung cancer. RNA was extracted from bulk tissue without any cell sorting. This non-tumor lung sample came from over 3 cm beyond the tumor edge. TCRbeta libraries were built with three rounds of nested PCR, modified from ARM-PCR. A single record per CDR3 protein comes from TCRdb applying MiXCR to the multiplex PCR reads. Of roughly 70,000 distinct CDR3 sequences in the sample, 55% to 70% are singletons; the top ten hold around 30%. The sequenced material came from distant non-tumor lung tissue. The receptors here all came from a woman in her fifties or sixties with non-small cell lung cancer.

Ten or more counts support this clonotype. This chain connects TRBV4-1 to TRBJ1-5, with D possibly being TRBD1 (6 bases). Germline V CDR1 and CDR2: MGHRA, YSYEKL. The ends were cut back, 3 bases at V and 10 bases at J, with 16 bases in the middle. The length of the CDR3 is 14 residues. The CDR3 DNA is TGCGCCAGCAGCCAGGGGACACGGGCGGACCCCCAGCATTTT. Amino acid sequence: CASSQGTRADPQHF.

This rearrangement joins TRBV12-3 or TRBV12-4 to TRBJ1-1; no clear D gene. V shed 4 bases and J shed 4 bases, with 13 bases lying between them. This CDR3 region has 14 residues. The CDR3 region has the DNA TGTGCCAGCAGTTGTTCCCAGGTGATCACTGAAGCTTTCTTT. This encodes CASSCSQVITEAFF.

With respect to this clonotype: The junction differs from germline at one of its ends, possibly a read error. This chain joins TRBV11-2 and TRBJ2-3; tentatively, D is TRBD2 (6 bases). Germline values: CDR1 SGHAT, CDR2 FQNNGV. This CDR3 contains 16 residues. CDR3 loop: CASNEGLAGYTDTQFF. DNA of the CDR3: TGTGCCAGCAATGAGGGATTGGCGGGATATACAGATACGCAGTTTTTT.

Remarks on this clonotype: The junction differs from germline at one of its ends, possibly a read error. The V call is TRBV6-5, the J call TRBJ1-2; possibly TRBD1 for D (5 bases). From germline, CDR1 is MNHEY and CDR2 SVGAGI. This CDR3 region has 13 residues. The CDR3 spells CACSPGGVYGYTF. The CDR3, as DNA: TGTGCCTGCAGCCCCGGGGGAGTTTATGGCTACACCTTC.

The chain employs TRBV10-1 and TRBJ2-3; no clear D. Trimming took 3 bases from V and 1 from J, leaving 5 bases between them. From germline, CDR1 is WNHNN and CDR2 SYGVQD (reference sequence). This CDR3 region has 13 residues. CDR3 amino acids: CASSDVGTDTQYF. As DNA, the CDR3 is TGCGCCAGCAGTGATGTGGGCACAGATACGCAGTATTTT.

Note on this clonotype: A read error may be the cause here, since a much bigger clone is one base away. The V gene is TRBV29-1, the J gene TRBJ2-5; no definite D call. CDR1 and CDR2 from the germline V gene are SQVTM and ANQGSEA. The CDR3 has 13 residues. As DNA, the CDR3 is TGCAACGTTCTCAGACTGTCTTTGGAGACCCAGTACTTC. Its translation is CNVLRLSLETQYF.

About this clonotype: A junction boundary mismatches the germline segment, possibly from a read error. This rearrangement joins TRBV28 to TRBJ1-3; possibly TRBD1 for D (5 bases). Per germline, CDR1 MDHEN and CDR2 SYDVKM. The CDR3 runs 14 residues. The CDR3 nucleotides are TGTGCCAGCAGCCTTTTAGGGACTGGAAACGCCATATATTTT. This codes for CASSLLGTGNAIYF.

The gene calls are TRBV20-1 and TRBJ2-7; possible D gene TRBD1, 6 bases. CDR3 length equals 15 residues. Germline V gene data show CDR1 as DFQATT and CDR2 as SNEGSKA (reference sequence). Between the trimmed V and J ends, which lost 4 bases and 7 bases, there was a span of 23 bases. DNA for the CDR3: TGCAGTGCTAACCGACAGGAAATCCTAAGTGGTGAGCAGTACTTC. Translated, it gives CSANRQEILSGEQYF.

Concerning this clonotype: Germline and junction disagree at one end, which may indicate a read error. The genes are TRBV4-3 and TRBJ2-3; D is uncertain. This CDR3 is built from 17 residues. The V gene's germline CDR1 is LGHNA and CDR2 YSLEER. The CDR3 DNA reads TGCGCCGGCAGCCATGATTTTGCACTCCCGTTCACAGATACGCAGTATTTT. It specifies CAGSHDFALPFTDTQYF.

Regarding this clonotype: Without the conserved terminal phenylalanine or tryptophan, this CDR3 likely stems from a read error. The gene calls are TRBV20-1 and TRBJ2-3; D is undetermined. The CDR3 runs 13 residues. Germline V gene lookup returns CDR1 DFQATT and CDR2 SNEGSKA (reference sequence). CDR3 sequence: CRAGPPITDTQYL. The CDR3 region has the DNA TGCAGGGCCGGCCCACCGATCACAGATACGCAGTATCTT.

This clonotype came up many times. A read error may explain this, as a much larger clone is one base away. The chain is built from TRBV29-1 and TRBJ2-5, with 11 bases aligning to TRBD2. The CDR3 is 13 residues long. CDR1 is SQVTM, CDR2 ANQGSEA, per germline. The CDR3 region has the DNA TGCGGCGTTGACGGACTAGCGGGCGAGACCCAGTACTTC. Amino acids: CGVDGLAGETQYF.

To note about this clonotype: A read error may produce the germline difference seen at one junction end. The chain recombines TRBV5-8 with TRBJ2-7; tentative D call: TRBD1 (6 bases). The CDR3 covers 16 residues. Per germline, CDR1 SGHTS and CDR2 YDEGEE. The CDR3 bases are TGTGCCAACAGCTTGGCCGGGCAGAGGGGGACCTACGAGCAGTACTTC. It translates to CANSLAGQRGTYEQYF.

About this clonotype itself: At one boundary the junction diverges from the germline segment, which might be a read error. The chain employs TRBV12-3 or TRBV12-4 and TRBJ1-1; no reliable D call. The CDR3 extends over 12 amino acids. The CDR3 DNA is TGTGCCAGCAGTTTTTTGAGGACTGAGGCTTTCTTT. Its protein is CASSFLRTEAFF.

To note about this clonotype: Mismatch with germline at one junction end may stem from a read error. CDR3 sequence: CASMELGTPNQSQHF. The CDR3 DNA reads as TGTGCCAGCATGGAACTCGGGACCCCTAATCAGTCCCAGCATTTT. The chain recombines TRBV6-2 or TRBV6-3 with TRBJ1-5; perhaps TRBD1 as D (5 bases). The CDR3 covers 15 residues. Germline V gene data show CDR1 as MNHEY and CDR2 as SVGEGT.

Turning to this clonotype: Possible read error: a much larger clone is one base away. The chain carries TRBV6-6 and TRBJ2-1, with D possibly being TRBD2 (5 bases). Germline CDR1 reads MNHNY; CDR2 reads SVGAGI (reference sequence). The length of the CDR3 is 14 residues. The CDR3 DNA follows: TGTGCCAGGAGTTACGGGCGGGTCTACAATGAGCAGTTCTTC. Amino acids: CARSYGRVYNEQFF.